This T cell receptor beta chain was identified during a study of patients and donors after allogeneic stem cell transplantation. Germline assignment: CDR1 DFQATT and CDR2 SNEGSKA (reference sequence). V gave up 3 bases and J gave up 3 bases, with 8 bases separating them. The CDR3 has 12 residues. One entry per CDR3 protein results from TCRdb running MiXCR on the RT-PCR reads. The sample lists roughly 880,000 distinct CDR3 sequences, roughly 17% seen once, with around 6% in the top ten. In this sample, this clonotype turned up a few times. V is TRBV20-1 and J is TRBJ1-1, with D unresolved. The source material was blood, either unsorted or a sorted T cell fraction (not recorded which). The clonotype comes from a human donor who was either an allogeneic HSCT recipient or a stem cell or donor lymphocyte infusion donor (not recorded which). It is not recorded whose cells these are; they may come from a transplant donor. As DNA, the CDR3 is TGCAGTGCTAGCAGCGGCTACACTGAAGCTTTCTTT. Amino acid sequence: CSASSGYTEAFF.